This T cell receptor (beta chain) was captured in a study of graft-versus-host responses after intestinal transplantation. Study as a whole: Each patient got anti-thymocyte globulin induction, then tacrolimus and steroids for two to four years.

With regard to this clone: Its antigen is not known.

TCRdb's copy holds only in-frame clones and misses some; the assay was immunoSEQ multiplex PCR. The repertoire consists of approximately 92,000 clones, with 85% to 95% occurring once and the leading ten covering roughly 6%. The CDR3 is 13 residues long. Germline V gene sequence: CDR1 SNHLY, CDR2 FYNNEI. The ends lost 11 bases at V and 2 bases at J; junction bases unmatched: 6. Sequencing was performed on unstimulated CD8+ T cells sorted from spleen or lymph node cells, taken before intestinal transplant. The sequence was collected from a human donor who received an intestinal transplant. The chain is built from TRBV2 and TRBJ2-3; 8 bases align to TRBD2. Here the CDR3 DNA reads TGTGCCGCAACGCGGGGGGACACAGATACGCAGTATTTT. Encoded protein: CAATRGDTDTQYF.